The rows below give T cell receptor beta chains drawn from one sample of a study of shared clonotypes between healthy human individuals. Repertoires were generated with immunoSEQ multiplex PCR, while TCRdb's copy carries only in-frame clones and drops some. Of about 530,000 clones listed, about 96% are singletons. Sequencing input: naive CD4+ T cells sorted from blood. These receptors all come from a woman in her 30s in good health. Each CDR3 is given with its conserved first and last residue. D genes are given only for firm matches. Expanded clones are given a class, and other clones once, few, many or no size at all.

abundance	v_gene	j_gene	d_gene	CDR3nt	CDR3aa
-	TRBV15	TRBJ2-1	-	TGTGCCACCAGCATTTACCGGGACTTGCACAATGAGCAGTTCTTC	CATSIYRDLHNEQFF
-	TRBV10-3	TRBJ1-5	-	TGTGCCATCAGTGACAGGGCCGGCAATCAGCCCCAGCATTTT	CAISDRAGNQPQHF
once	TRBV6-7	TRBJ1-6	TRBD1	TGTGCCAGGACAGGGACAGTGAGGAGCTCCTATAATTCACCCCTCCACTTT	CARTGTVRSSYNSPLHF
-	TRBV7-9	TRBJ2-7	TRBD1	TGTGCCAGCAGCCGGGACAGAACCTACGAGCAGTACTTC	CASSRDRTYEQYF
-	TRBV5-4	TRBJ1-6	-	TGTGCCAGCAGCAATCAGGGTAGCAATTCACCCCTCCACTTT	CASSNQGSNSPLHF
-	TRBV11-2	TRBJ2-7	TRBD1	TGTGCCAGCAGCTCCCCCAGGACAGGAGGTTACGAGCAGTACTTC	CASSSPRTGGYEQYF
-	TRBV5-1	TRBJ2-5	-	TGCGCCAGCAGCTTGGATAGGGAGACCCAGTACTTC	CASSLDRETQYF
-	TRBV11-3	TRBJ2-7	-	TGTGCCAGCAGCTTAGGGTCAGGGTCCCCCTACGAGCAGTACTTC	CASSLGSGSPYEQYF
once	TRBV28	TRBJ1-3	-	TGTGCCAGCAGGGGTGAAGAGGGATATGGAAACACCATATATTTT	CASRGEEGYGNTIYF
-	TRBV27	TRBJ2-3	TRBD2	TGTGCCAGCAGTCCTGGGACTAGCGGGACGCGGGATACGCAGTATTTT	CASSPGTSGTRDTQYF
-	TRBV25-1	TRBJ2-2	-	TGTGCCAGCATTAGCGGAGTTCACACCGGGGAGCTGTTTTTT	CASISGVHTGELFF
-	TRBV19	TRBJ1-1	-	TGTGCCAGTAGCAAGGACGGACTGAACACTGAAGCTTTCTTT	CASSKDGLNTEAFF
-	TRBV20-1	TRBJ1-1	-	TGCAGTGCTAGTGTGGGGACTGAAGCTTTCTTT	CSASVGTEAFF
-	TRBV7-2	TRBJ2-5	-	TGTGCCAGCAGCTTACTGAGCGTGGGAGAGACCCAGTACTTC	CASSLLSVGETQYF
once	TRBV11-2	TRBJ2-2	-	TGTGCCAGCAGCTTAGAAGACAGTAGACTCACCGGGGAGCTGTTTTTT	CASSLEDSRLTGELFF
once	TRBV28	TRBJ1-2	-	TGTGCCAGCAGTTTATCAGGCAGATTCTATGGCTACACCTTC	CASSLSGRFYGYTF
-	TRBV19	TRBJ1-5	TRBD1	TGTGCCTCCAGGGGGGACAGGGATCGCAGCAATCAGCCCCAGCATTTT	CASRGDRDRSNQPQHF
-	TRBV18	TRBJ2-5	-	TGTGCCAGCTCACGCGGACAGGGAGGGCAAGAGACCCAGTACTTC	CASSRGQGGQETQYF
-	TRBV4-2	TRBJ2-2	-	TGTGCCAGCAGCCAAGAGTCAGCCGGGGAGCTGTTTTTT	CASSQESAGELFF
-	TRBV18	TRBJ1-1	TRBD1	TGTGCCAGCTCAGTGGACAGGATGAACACTGAAGCTTTCTTT	CASSVDRMNTEAFF
-	TRBV18	TRBJ2-1	TRBD1	TGTGCCAGCTCACCTGGGACAGGGCTTGACAATGAGCAGTTCTTC	CASSPGTGLDNEQFF
-	TRBV18	TRBJ1-2	TRBD1	TGTGCCAGCTCCGGCGACAGGGACTATGGCTACACCTTC	CASSGDRDYGYTF
-	TRBV28	TRBJ1-2	-	TGTGCCAGCAGTTTTCAGGGGATCTATGGCTACACCTTC	CASSFQGIYGYTF
-	TRBV4-2	TRBJ2-1	-	TGTGCCAGCAGCCAACAAGACTACAATGAGCAGTTCTTC	CASSQQDYNEQFF
-	TRBV9	TRBJ2-5	TRBD1	TGTGCCAGCAGCAGACAGGGGACGAAAGAGACCCAGTACTTC	CASSRQGTKETQYF
-	TRBV6-6	TRBJ1-4	-	TGTGCCAGCAGACCGGGACACGCCAGTGAAAAACTGTTTTTT	CASRPGHASEKLFF
-	TRBV7-3	TRBJ1-1	-	TGTGCCAGCAGCTCGGCCCGGAACACTGAAGCTTTCTTT	CASSSARNTEAFF
-	TRBV25-1	TRBJ1-5	TRBD1	TGTGCCAGAAATCCGGGACAGGAGACACCTTATAGCAATCAGCCCCAGCATTTT	CARNPGQETPYSNQPQHF
-	TRBV27	TRBJ2-3	TRBD1	TGTGCCAGCAGTCAGGGGACAGGGGTAACAGATACGCAGTATTTT	CASSQGTGVTDTQYF
once	TRBV11-3	TRBJ2-2	-	TGTGCCAGCAGCTTAGGAGGTGGCGGGGAGCTGTTTTTT	CASSLGGGGELFF
-	TRBV5-1	TRBJ2-2	-	TGCGCCAGCAGCTTGGGAATGGCGAACACCGGGGAGCTGTTTTTT	CASSLGMANTGELFF
-	TRBV5-1	TRBJ2-4	-	TGCGCCAGCAGCTTCCACGGAGGCAAAAACATTCAGTACTTC	CASSFHGGKNIQYF
-	TRBV5-1	TRBJ1-2	TRBD1	TGCGCCAGCAGTTCCCCAGGGGGGATATTTGGCTACACCTTC	CASSSPGGIFGYTF
-	TRBV9	TRBJ2-2	TRBD2	TGTGCCAGCAGCGTAGTAGTAGCGGGAGAAGCCGGGGAGCTGTTTTTT	CASSVVVAGEAGELFF
-	TRBV6-6	TRBJ2-7	-	TGTGCCAGCAGGGGGGCAGGGGACGAGCAGTACTTC	CASRGAGDEQYF
-	TRBV5-1	TRBJ2-5	TRBD1	TGCGCCAGCAGCTTGGAGTTCGGGACAGGTGGGGAGACCCAGTACTTC	CASSLEFGTGGETQYF
-	TRBV9	TRBJ2-5	TRBD1	TGTGCCAGCAGCGGGTGGACAGGGATACAAGAGACCCAGTACTTC	CASSGWTGIQETQYF
-	TRBV29-1	TRBJ2-6	-	TGCAGCGTTGAGGTGTACACCCCCTCTGGGGCCAACGTCCTGACTTTC	CSVEVYTPSGANVLTF
-	TRBV7-3	TRBJ2-2	TRBD1	TGTGCCAGCAGCTTTGCAGGACAGGGAAACACCGGGGAGCTGTTTTTT	CASSFAGQGNTGELFF
-	TRBV6-1	TRBJ2-7	-	TGTGCCAGCAGCCCATACCGACTATCCGACTACGAGCAGTACTTC	CASSPYRLSDYEQYF
-	TRBV7-9	TRBJ2-3	-	TGTGCCAGCAGCTTAGTTTGGGGGGCTGCAGATACGCAGTATTTT	CASSLVWGAADTQYF
once	TRBV9	TRBJ2-1	TRBD2	TGTGCCAGCAGCGGGCCTCCCTCCGGGACTAGCTCCTACAATGAGCAGTTCTTC	CASSGPPSGTSSYNEQFF
-	TRBV14	TRBJ2-2	-	TGTGCCAGCAGCCAGGTTGGTCTAGCCGCCGGGGAGCTGTTTTTT	CASSQVGLAAGELFF
-	TRBV9	TRBJ2-7	-	TGTGCCAGCAGCTCAAGACACCTCCCTATTGAGCAGTACTTC	CASSSRHLPIEQYF
-	TRBV18	TRBJ2-1	-	TGTGCCAGCTCACCACCCGGGAGCAAGAACTCCTACAATGAGCAGTTCTTC	CASSPPGSKNSYNEQFF
-	TRBV2	TRBJ2-2	-	TGTGCCAGCAGTAGAGACCCAGAAACAGTTTACGGGGAGCTGTTTTTT	CASSRDPETVYGELFF
-	TRBV18	TRBJ2-2	-	TGTGCCAGCTCACCACGCGAGAGGACCGGGGAGCTGTTTTTT	CASSPRERTGELFF
-	TRBV5-1	TRBJ2-7	TRBD1	TGCGCCAGCAGCCGGGGGGACAGGGACTACGAGCAGTACTTC	CASSRGDRDYEQYF
-	TRBV7-2	TRBJ2-1	TRBD2	TGTGCCAGCAGCTTTCCGCGGGAGAAGTATGAGCAGTTCTTC	CASSFPREKYEQFF
-	TRBV28	TRBJ2-7	TRBD2	TGTGCCAGCAGCGCTCCGGGACTAACCTTCGAGCAGTACTTC	CASSAPGLTFEQYF
-	TRBV7-8	TRBJ2-1	TRBD1	TGTGCCAGCCGGGACAGGGGGACGGGCAATGAGCAGTTCTTC	CASRDRGTGNEQFF
-	TRBV18	TRBJ2-2	TRBD1	TGTGCCAGCTCACCACCGGGACAGGGGTCGACCGGGGAGCTGTTTTTT	CASSPPGQGSTGELFF
-	TRBV18	TRBJ1-2	-	TGTGCCAGCTCACCAGGGGACTTCTATGGCTACACCTTC	CASSPGDFYGYTF